One and the same sample provided the 31 T cell receptor beta chains below, sequenced in a study of shared clonotypes between healthy human individuals. Libraries were prepared by immunoSEQ multiplex PCR; TCRdb keeps only in-frame clonotypes and omits some of them. The sample records some 1 million clones, 70% to 80% being singletons. The sample taken for sequencing was memory CD4+ T cells sorted from blood. The subset denotes: CD45RA-negative fraction. The receptors originated from a man between 18 and 35 years old in good health.

The J gene is TRBJ2-3, the V gene TRBV7-3; D is unresolved. The CDR3 sequence is 15 residues long. Trimming pared 1 base from V and 2 bases from J, leaving 10 bases between. CDR1 and CDR2 from the germline V gene are SGHTA and FQGTGA. CDR3 in amino acids: CASSLMGLNTDTQYF. DNA for the CDR3: TGTGCCAGCAGCTTAATGGGCCTTAACACAGATACGCAGTATTTT.

The J gene is TRBJ1-4, the V gene TRBV29-1; tentative D call: TRBD1 (6 bases). The V and J ends lost 0 bases and 7 bases respectively, with 12 bases between them. The germline V gene encodes CDR1 SQVTM and CDR2 ANQGSEA. CDR3 size: 14 residues. The CDR3 sequence: CSVEDPGATEKLFF. The CDR3 nucleotides are TGCAGCGTTGAAGATCCGGGGGCTACTGAAAAACTGTTTTTT.

A word on this clone: The same CDR3 can be traced to other DNA sequences in this sample. The chain combines TRBV18 with TRBJ2-6, with D perhaps TRBD1 or TRBD2 (6 bases each). Germline-derived CDR1 and CDR2 are KGHSH and LQKENI. The CDR3 is made up of 15 amino acids. Trimming shortened V by 5 bases and J by 2 bases, and 10 bases separated the two germline ends. CDR3 DNA: TGTGCCAGCTCAGAGGGGGGAGCTGGGGCCAACGTCCTGACTTTC. Translated, it gives CASSEGGAGANVLTF. The full variable domain, rest sourced from reference TRBV18 and TRBJ2-6, is NAGVMQNPRHLVRRRGQEARLRCSPMKGHSHVYWYRQLPEEGLKFMVYLQKENIIDESGMPKERFSAEFPKEGPSILRIQQVVRGDSAAYFCASSEGGAGANVLTFGAGSRLTVL.

V is TRBV12-5 and J is TRBJ1-2, with 7 bases identical to TRBD1. The J segment lost 1 base and the V segment lost 5 bases, leaving 1 base of the junction unmatched. The CDR3 consists of 13 residues. The germline V gene encodes CDR1 LGHNT and CDR2 FRNRAP. The CDR3 DNA is TGTGCTAGTGGTGGGACAGATAACTATGGCTACACCTTC. It codes for CASGGTDNYGYTF.

This sequence joins TRBV27 and TRBJ1-2; the match to TRBD1 covers 8 bases. With 3 bases clipped from V and 7 bases from J, the junction kept 7 bases outside the gene matches. The length of the CDR3 is 14 residues. Per the germline V gene, CDR1 is MNHEY and CDR2 is SMNVEV (reference sequence). The CDR3 DNA sequence: TGTGCCAGCAGTTTCCTCTCCGACAGGGGTGGCTACACCTTC. It specifies CASSFLSDRGGYTF.

The chain links TRBV2 to TRBJ1-2; 8 positions match TRBD1. CDR1 and CDR2 (germline): SNHLY, FYNNEI. The CDR3 has 15 amino acids. Trimming at V came to 6 bases and at J to 4 bases, leaving 10 bases not matched to a gene. CDR3 sequence: CASRLNRGYSYGYTF. The CDR3 region has the DNA TGTGCCAGCAGGCTAAACAGGGGGTATAGCTATGGCTACACCTTC.

In this sample, this clone turned up many times. V gene TRBV6-1 combines with J gene TRBJ1-5; 8 bases match TRBD1. There are 15 residues in the CDR3. With V trimmed by 1 base and J by 7 bases, 6 bases remained unmatched. CDR1 is MNHNS, CDR2 SASEGT, per germline. CDR3 sequence (DNA): TGTGCCAGCAGTGAAGAGGCAGGGGGCTGGCAGCCCCAGCATTTT. Encoded protein: CASSEEAGGWQPQHF.

This clone was seen a handful of times. The V gene is TRBV19, the J gene TRBJ2-1, with 8 bases aligning to TRBD2. The length of the CDR3 is 14 residues. The germline V gene encodes CDR1 LNHDA and CDR2 SQIVND (reference sequence). V lost 10 bases, J lost 4 bases, and 9 bases stayed unmatched. The chain's CDR3 is CATRAGVTYNEQFF. For the CDR3, the DNA is TGTGCCACTAGAGCGGGAGTCACGTACAATGAGCAGTTCTTC.

V gene TRBV29-1 combines with J gene TRBJ2-1; 7 bases are a match to TRBD2. The V segment lost 3 bases and the J segment 4 bases; nucleotides outside the gene matches: 9. Germline CDR1 SQVTM, CDR2 ANQGSEA. There are 15 residues in the CDR3. The CDR3 spells CSVEDGGFYYNEQFF. Written as DNA, the CDR3 is TGCAGCGTTGAGGACGGGGGGTTTTATTACAATGAGCAGTTCTTC.

The genes are TRBV25-1 and TRBJ1-2; D is ambiguous. V was clipped by 7 bases and J by 1 base, with 7 bases between them. Per germline, CDR1 MGHDK and CDR2 SYGVNS. This CDR3 contains 12 residues. The CDR3 reads CASMNRNYGYTF. The CDR3 DNA follows: TGTGCCAGCATGAACCGTAACTATGGCTACACCTTC.

For the CDR3, the DNA is TGTGCCTGGAGCGAAACTATCGGGGAGCTGTTTTTT. Its translation is CAWSETIGELFF. V is TRBV30 and J is TRBJ2-2; no firm D call. The CDR3 has 12 residues. CDR1 is GTSNPN, CDR2 SVGIG, per germline (reference sequence). V was trimmed by 3 bases and J by 7 bases, leaving 9 bases between them.

This clone appeared a single time. The rearrangement joins TRBV5-1 to TRBJ2-1, with D perhaps matching TRBD1 (5 bases). CDR1 and CDR2 (germline): SGHRS, YFSETQ. V was trimmed by 2 bases and J by 4 bases, leaving 16 bases between them. The CDR3 extends over 16 amino acids. CDR3 in DNA: TGCGCCAGCAGCTTTCAGGGCGGTTTAAATTACAATGAGCAGTTCTTC. Its translation is CASSFQGGLNYNEQFF. Full variable domain (rest looked up from reference TRBV5-1 and TRBJ2-1): KAGVTQTPRYLIKTRGQQVTLSCSPISGHRSVSWYQQTPGQGLQFLFEYFSETQRNKGNFPGRFSGRQFSNSRSEMNVSTLELGDSALYLCASSFQGGLNYNEQFFGPGTRLTVL.

The chain couples TRBV21-1 to TRBJ1-5; no check of the table's D call, TRBD1, against the DNA was made. TRBV21-1 is an annotated pseudogene. The CDR3 runs 15 residues. The CDR3 region has the DNA TGTGCCAGCAGCAAAGACGAGGGGGCTGATCAGCCCCAGCATTTT. It translates to CASSKDEGADQPQHF.

This clone appeared a few times. The chain employs TRBV12-5 and TRBJ1-1; D is ambiguous. The CDR3 has 16 amino acids. Germline CDR1 is LGHNT and CDR2 is FRNRAP. Trimming took 0 bases from V and 11 from J, leaving 22 bases between them. The CDR3 here is CASGLVERFQAIGAFF. Here the CDR3 DNA reads TGTGCTAGTGGTTTGGTAGAGAGGTTCCAGGCGATAGGGGCTTTCTTT.

This clone turned up a few times. This rearrangement joins TRBV7-9 to TRBJ2-5; D is unclear. The CDR3 runs to 13 residues. Germline V gene sequence: CDR1 SEHNR, CDR2 FQNEAQ (reference sequence). Trimming shortened V by 0 bases and J by 7 bases, and 9 bases separated the two germline ends. CDR3 amino acids: CASSLAGVRTQYF. As DNA, the CDR3 is TGTGCCAGCAGCTTAGCAGGAGTCCGGACCCAGTACTTC.

V usage is TRBV7-8 and J usage is TRBJ2-7; 9 nucleotides match TRBD2. Germline lookup yields CDR1 SGHVS and CDR2 FQNEAQ. Unmatched junction bases numbered 13, after V lost 6 bases and J lost 4 bases. This CDR3 has 16 residues. CDR3 region: CASSLGGREGRYEQYF. The CDR3 DNA is TGTGCCAGCAGTCTGGGCGGGAGGGAGGGCCGATACGAGCAGTACTTC.

The chain has TRBV4-3 and TRBJ2-1; D gene uncertain. Trimming took 0 bases from V and 5 from J, leaving 11 bases between them. This CDR3 is built from 15 residues. Germline-derived CDR1 and CDR2 are LGHNA and YSLEER. Here the CDR3 DNA reads TGCGCCAGCAGCCAAGAGGGCGCCAACGACAATGAGCAGTTCTTC. Amino acids: CASSQEGANDNEQFF.

The chain recombines TRBV29-1 with TRBJ2-1, with D possibly called TRBD1 or TRBD2 (5 bases each). This CDR3 is 12 amino acids long. V dropped 4 bases and J dropped 8 bases, with 12 bases sitting between them. Looked up from germline, CDR1 is SQVTM and CDR2 is ANQGSEA. In nucleotides, the CDR3 is TGCAGCGTTGTAAGGGGAGTGGATGAGCAGTTCTTC. Protein product: CSVVRGVDEQFF.

The chain employs TRBV19 and TRBJ1-1; D possibly corresponds to TRBD1 (5 bases). The CDR3 is made up of 13 amino acids. In germline, CDR1 is LNHDA, CDR2 SQIVND (reference sequence). CDR3 coding DNA: TGTTTCGAGCAGGGCCATTGGAACACTGAAGCTTTCTTT. Amino acids: CFEQGHWNTEAFF.

The chain couples TRBV6-1 to TRBJ1-5; D is uncertain. The CDR3 extends over 15 amino acids. V was trimmed by 7 bases and J by 2 bases, leaving 15 bases between them. The germline V gene encodes CDR1 MNHNS and CDR2 SASEGT. The CDR3 bases are TGTGCCAGCAAAAGGAGTTGGCAGGGCAATCAGCCCCAGCATTTT. It codes for CASKRSWQGNQPQHF.

V and J are TRBV5-1 and TRBJ2-7, with TRBD1 matching over 7 bases. With V trimmed by 0 bases and J by 7 bases, 4 bases remained unmatched. Germline V lookup: CDR1 SGHRS, CDR2 YFSETQ. The CDR3 length is 13 residues. The chain's CDR3 is CASSLEGAREQYF. The CDR3 DNA sequence: TGCGCCAGCAGCTTGGAGGGGGCGCGGGAGCAGTACTTC.

V usage is TRBV6-5 and J usage is TRBJ1-1; no clear D. CDR3 size: 14 residues. The V gene lost 4 bases and the J gene lost 0 bases, with 9 bases spanning the gap. CDR1 and CDR2 from the germline V gene are MNHEY and SVGAGI. The CDR3 reads CASSFGPVNTEAFF. In DNA, the CDR3 is TGTGCCAGCAGTTTCGGACCAGTGAACACTGAAGCTTTCTTT.

This chain connects TRBV6-5 to TRBJ2-3; D could derive from TRBD1 or TRBD2 (5 bases each). Germline V lookup: CDR1 MNHEY, CDR2 SVGAGI. The CDR3 sequence is 15 residues long. V gave up 4 bases and J gave up 4 bases, with 15 bases separating them. The DNA for the CDR3 is TGTGCCAGCAGTTCCATCCGGGGCGGCGCAGATACGCAGTATTTT. As protein: CASSSIRGGADTQYF.

This clone was detected once. The CDR3 sequence: CAIRADFQETQYF. The CDR3 nucleotides are TGTGCCATCAGGGCGGACTTCCAAGAGACCCAGTACTTC. V usage is TRBV10-3 and J usage is TRBJ2-5; D may be TRBD2 (5 bases). V dropped 6 bases and J dropped 1 base, with 9 bases sitting between them. This CDR3 has 13 amino acids. Germline values: CDR1 ENHRY, CDR2 SYGVKD.

This sequence joins TRBV2 and TRBJ1-2; a weak D match, TRBD1 (5 bases). This CDR3 is 15 amino acids long. Germline V gives CDR1 SNHLY, CDR2 FYNNEI. Trimming cost V 3 bases and J 5 bases, with 16 bases left between them. The CDR3 DNA reads as TGTGCCAGCAGTGAGCAAAGCGGTGGGGGGTATGGCTACACCTTC. Amino acids: CASSEQSGGGYGYTF.

This clone has a handful of counts. The gene calls are TRBV7-2 and TRBJ1-5, with D hard to call. The germline V gene encodes CDR1 SGHTA and CDR2 FQGNSA. V lost 3 bases to trimming and J lost 6 bases, with 6 bases between them. This CDR3 contains 12 residues. CDR3 DNA: TGTGCCAGCAGCTTCATGGGTCAGCCCCAGCATTTT. Amino acid sequence: CASSFMGQPQHF.

This clone showed up just a few times. This chain joins TRBV30 and TRBJ1-3; 7 bases line up with TRBD1. CDR3 length: 14 residues. Germline assignment: CDR1 GTSNPN and CDR2 SVGIG (reference sequence). CDR3 nucleotide sequence: TGTGCGTATGGACAGGCCTTCTCTGGAAACACCATATATTTT. This translates into CAYGQAFSGNTIYF.

In its sample, this clone was seen many times. The J gene is TRBJ1-3, the V gene TRBV27; 7 positions match TRBD1. This CDR3 is built from 16 residues. The V gene end was trimmed by 5 bases and the J gene end by 1 base; junction bases not matched to a gene: 8. The V gene's germline CDR1 is MNHEY and CDR2 SMNVEV (reference sequence). CDR3 loop: CASSLTGVLSGNTIYF. DNA for the CDR3: TGTGCCAGCAGTCTAACAGGGGTGCTGTCTGGAAACACCATATATTTT.

Turning to this clone: A much larger clone differs by one base, so this may be a read error. This chain links TRBV7-6 with TRBJ2-7, with D unclear. The length of the CDR3 is 13 residues. Germline V gene data show CDR1 as SGHVS and CDR2 as FNYEAQ. Trimming cost V 5 bases and J 0 bases, with 8 bases left between them. CDR3: CASSLQSSYEQYF. In DNA, the CDR3 is TGTGCCAGCAGCCTACAGAGCTCCTACGAGCAGTACTTC.

Of note for this clone: At one end, the junction sequence differs from germline, possibly due to a read error. The chain links TRBV7-9 to TRBJ1-4; the D is unclear. The germline CDR1 and CDR2 sequences are SEHNR and FQNEAQ (reference sequence). This CDR3 is 14 amino acids long. Written as DNA, the CDR3 is TGTGCCAGCAGCTTGGAACAGAATAATGGAAAACTGTTTTTT. This gives the protein CASSLEQNNGKLFF.

The V and J genes are TRBV4-1 and TRBJ2-3, with D possibly matching TRBD2 (7 bases). Trimming removed 4 bases at V and 2 bases at J, with 13 bases between. CDR1 MGHRA and CDR2 YSYEKL come from the germline V gene. This CDR3 comprises 15 residues. The CDR3 sequence: CASSRTRGPTDTQYF. CDR3 bases: TGCGCCAGCAGCCGAACGCGGGGGCCCACAGATACGCAGTATTTT.